This T cell receptor beta chain emerged from a study of T cell repertoires in cytomegalovirus infection (dated by TCRdb to about 2019). For the wider study: Donor HLA type was relevant to the analysis, as public TCR beta signatures indicated carriage of CMV infection together with the matching HLA type. General findings and caveats noted by the study authors: Carriers of CMV infection plus the relevant HLA type were discriminated by the cumulative frequency of public TCR beta family members in the study cohort and in an independent roughly 370-donor cohort. The ex vivo response was dominated by HLA-C-restricted CMV-specific TCR beta clonotypes, and the single most frequent clonotype in two of eight donors was supplied by these HLA-C-restricted clonotypes.

In this sample, this clonotype turned up once. No antigen is known for it. Base quality data are lacking; no much larger clone is found one base away. One read alone provides weak support. The CDR3 numbers 19 residues from cysteine through phenylalanine. Only the CDR3 portion is preserved as DNA: 57 bases, with reading frame beginning at the first base. CDR1 is given as SEHNR and CDR2 as FQNEAQ, both from the germline V gene (reference sequence). V trim: 5 bases; J trim: 1 base; unmatched bases: 16. The listed sequencing device is Illumina HiSeq 1500. TCRdb applied fastp at Q25 and MiXCR to the public reads, then kept only in-frame beta chains. Rows are combined by CDR3 protein, so each entry shows the most common genes and DNA. For this sample there are around 740,000 distinct CDR3 sequences; roughly 36% appear just once. The biggest ten clones account for 2.5% to 3% of the sample.

The clonotype originates from a human donor in good health (CMV status not recorded). Some clones in this sample may be carry-over from other donors' samples. The sample taken for sequencing was PBMCs. The chain is assembled from TRBV7-9 and TRBJ2-1; 8 bases in the middle match TRBD1. The bases are TGTGCCAGCAGCCCAAGACAGGGGACCGAGAGCTTTTCCTACAATGAGCAGTTCTTC. This is translated as CASSPRQGTESFSYNEQFF.